This T cell receptor (beta chain) emerged from a study of human thymus T cells. Whole-study results and caveats: Apparent skewing of V and J gene usage characterized both thymic and blood repertoires.

The CDR3 totals 16 residues. The V and J ends lost 2 bases and 4 bases, in that order; junction bases with no gene match: 7. Germline V gene lookup returns CDR1 MGHRA and CDR2 YSYEKL. Some clones are missing from TCRdb's copy, which holds only in-frame ones; the method was immunoSEQ multiplex PCR. This sample has more than 50,000 clones, with 94% found just once. Remarks on this clone: Its target is unknown.

The chain couples TRBV4-1 to TRBJ2-1, with 8 bases fitting TRBD1. The clonotype comes from a boy younger than two with a congenital heart defect but otherwise immunologically healthy. The sample comprised blood. CDR3 coding DNA: TGCGCCAGCAGCCAAACCAACAGGGGGGTTTACAATGAGCAGTTCTTC. As protein: CASSQTNRGVYNEQFF.